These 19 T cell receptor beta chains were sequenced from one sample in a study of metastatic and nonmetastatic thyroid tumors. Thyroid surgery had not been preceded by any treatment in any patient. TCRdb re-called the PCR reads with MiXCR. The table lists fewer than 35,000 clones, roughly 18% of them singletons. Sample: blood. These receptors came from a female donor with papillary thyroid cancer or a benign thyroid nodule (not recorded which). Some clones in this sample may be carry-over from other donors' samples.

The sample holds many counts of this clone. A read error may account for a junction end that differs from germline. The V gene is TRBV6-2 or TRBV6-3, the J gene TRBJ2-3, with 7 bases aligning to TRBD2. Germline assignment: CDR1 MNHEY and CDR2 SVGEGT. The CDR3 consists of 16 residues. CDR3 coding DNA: TGTGCCAGCACCCCTTGGCGGGGGTCGTCCACAGATACGCGGTATTTT. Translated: CASTPWRGSSTDTRYF.

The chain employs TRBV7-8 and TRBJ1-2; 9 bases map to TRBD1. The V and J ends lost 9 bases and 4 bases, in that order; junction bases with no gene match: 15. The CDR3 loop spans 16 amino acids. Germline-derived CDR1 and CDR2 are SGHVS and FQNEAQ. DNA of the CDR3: TGTGCCAGTGGCTTAGCGCCACAGGGGGCTGTCTATGGCTACACCTTC. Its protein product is CASGLAPQGAVYGYTF.

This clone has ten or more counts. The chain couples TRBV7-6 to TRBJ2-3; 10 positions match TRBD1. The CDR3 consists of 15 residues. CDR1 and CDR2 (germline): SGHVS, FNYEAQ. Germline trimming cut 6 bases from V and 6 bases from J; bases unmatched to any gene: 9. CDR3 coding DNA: TGTGCCAGCAGGTCAGGGACAGGGGTTGCGGATACGCAGTATTTT. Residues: CASRSGTGVADTQYF.

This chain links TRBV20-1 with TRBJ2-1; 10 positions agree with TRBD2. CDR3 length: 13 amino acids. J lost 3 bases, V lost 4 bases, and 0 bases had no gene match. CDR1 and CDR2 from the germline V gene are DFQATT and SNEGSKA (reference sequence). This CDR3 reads CSATSGGYNEQFF. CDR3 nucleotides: TGCAGTGCTACTAGCGGGGGCTACAATGAGCAGTTCTTC.

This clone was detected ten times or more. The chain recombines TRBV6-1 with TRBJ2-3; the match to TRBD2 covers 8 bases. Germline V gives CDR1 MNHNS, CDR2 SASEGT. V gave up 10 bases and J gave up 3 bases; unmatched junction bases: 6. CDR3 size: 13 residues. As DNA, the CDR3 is TGTGCCATTGGGTCTAGCGGGACAGATACGCAGTATTTT. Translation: CAIGSSGTDTQYF.

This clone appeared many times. The chain's CDR3 is CASIGLAGNYNEQFF. In DNA, the CDR3 is TGTGCCAGCATCGGCCTAGCGGGAAATTACAATGAGCAGTTCTTC. This sequence joins TRBV6-1 and TRBJ2-1; 9 bases fit TRBD2. The CDR3 sequence is 15 residues long. V lost 7 bases, J lost 4 bases, and 8 bases stayed unmatched. Germline V gene lookup returns CDR1 MNHNS and CDR2 SASEGT.

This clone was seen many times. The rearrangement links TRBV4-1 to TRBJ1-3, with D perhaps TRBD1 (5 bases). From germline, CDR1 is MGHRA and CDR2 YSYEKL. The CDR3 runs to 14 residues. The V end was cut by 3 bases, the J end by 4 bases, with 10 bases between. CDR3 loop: CASSHVGVGNTIYF. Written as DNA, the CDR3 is TGCGCCAGCAGCCATGTAGGGGTAGGAAACACCATATATTTT.

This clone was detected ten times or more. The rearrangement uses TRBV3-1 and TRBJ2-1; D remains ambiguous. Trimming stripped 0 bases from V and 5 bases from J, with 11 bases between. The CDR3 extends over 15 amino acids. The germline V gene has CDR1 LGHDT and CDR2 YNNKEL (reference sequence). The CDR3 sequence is CASSQEVASNNEQFF. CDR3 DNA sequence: TGTGCCAGCAGCCAAGAAGTGGCTTCGAACAATGAGCAGTTCTTC.

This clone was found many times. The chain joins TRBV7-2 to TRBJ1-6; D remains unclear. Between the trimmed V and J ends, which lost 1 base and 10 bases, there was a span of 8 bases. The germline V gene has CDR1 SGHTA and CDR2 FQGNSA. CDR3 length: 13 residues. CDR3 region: CASSLGSGSPLHF. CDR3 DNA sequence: TGTGCCAGCAGCTTAGGGTCGGGATCACCCCTCCACTTT.

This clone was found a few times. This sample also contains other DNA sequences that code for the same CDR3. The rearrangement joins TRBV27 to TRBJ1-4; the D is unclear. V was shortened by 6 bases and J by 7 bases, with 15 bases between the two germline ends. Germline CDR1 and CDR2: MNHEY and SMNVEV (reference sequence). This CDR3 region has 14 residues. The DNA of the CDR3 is TGTGCCAGCAGGGCAGAAGCAATGGGTGAAAAACTGTTTTTT. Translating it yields CASRAEAMGEKLFF. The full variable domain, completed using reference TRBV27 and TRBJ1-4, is EAQVTQNPRYLITVTGKKLTVTCSQNMNHEYMSWYRQDPGLGLRQIYYSMNVEVTDKGDVPEGYKVSRKEKRNFPLILESPSPNQTSLYFCASRAEAMGEKLFFGSGTQLSVL.

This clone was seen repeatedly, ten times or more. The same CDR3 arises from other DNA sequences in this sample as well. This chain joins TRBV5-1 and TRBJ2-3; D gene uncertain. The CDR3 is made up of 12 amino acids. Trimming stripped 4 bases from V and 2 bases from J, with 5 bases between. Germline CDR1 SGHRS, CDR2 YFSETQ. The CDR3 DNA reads TGCGCCAGCAGCCCTAACACAGATACGCAGTATTTT. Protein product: CASSPNTDTQYF.

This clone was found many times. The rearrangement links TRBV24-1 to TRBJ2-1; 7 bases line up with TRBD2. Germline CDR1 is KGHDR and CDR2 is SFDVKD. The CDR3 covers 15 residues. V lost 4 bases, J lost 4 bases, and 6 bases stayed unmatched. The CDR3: CATSDPSGAYNEQFF. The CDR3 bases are TGTGCCACCAGTGACCCTAGCGGCGCTTACAATGAGCAGTTCTTC.

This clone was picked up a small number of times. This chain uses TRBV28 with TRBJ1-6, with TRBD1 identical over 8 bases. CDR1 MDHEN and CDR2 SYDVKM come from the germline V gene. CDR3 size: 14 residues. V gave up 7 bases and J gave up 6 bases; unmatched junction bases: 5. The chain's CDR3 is CASIPGQVNSPLHF. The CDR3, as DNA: TGTGCCAGCATTCCGGGACAGGTTAATTCACCCCTCCACTTT.

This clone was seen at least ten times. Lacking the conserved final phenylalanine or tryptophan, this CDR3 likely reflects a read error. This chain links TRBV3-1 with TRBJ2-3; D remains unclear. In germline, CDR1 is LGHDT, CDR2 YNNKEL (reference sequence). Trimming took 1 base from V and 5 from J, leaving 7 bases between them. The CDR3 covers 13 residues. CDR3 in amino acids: CASSQGPGDTQYL. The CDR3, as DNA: TGTGCCAGCAGCCAAGGCCCGGGAGATACGCAGTATCTT.

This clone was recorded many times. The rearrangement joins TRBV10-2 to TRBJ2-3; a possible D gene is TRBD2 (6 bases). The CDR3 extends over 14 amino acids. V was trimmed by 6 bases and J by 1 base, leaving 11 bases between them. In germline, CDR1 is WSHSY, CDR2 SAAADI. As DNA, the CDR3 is TGCGCCAGCAGCGTAGCGGCCCGCACAGATACGCAGTATTTT. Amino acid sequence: CASSVAARTDTQYF.

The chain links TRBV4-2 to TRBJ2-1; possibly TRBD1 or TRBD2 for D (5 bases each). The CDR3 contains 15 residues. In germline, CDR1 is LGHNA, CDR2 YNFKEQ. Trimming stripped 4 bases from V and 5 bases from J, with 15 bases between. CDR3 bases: TGTGCCAGCAGCCGCGGGTCAGGGAGTGACAATGAGCAGTTCTTC. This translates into CASSRGSGSDNEQFF.

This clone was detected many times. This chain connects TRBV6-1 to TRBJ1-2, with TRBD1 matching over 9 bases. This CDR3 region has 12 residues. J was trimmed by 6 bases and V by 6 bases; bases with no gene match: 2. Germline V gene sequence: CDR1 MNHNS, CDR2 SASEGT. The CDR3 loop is CASSGQGNGYTF. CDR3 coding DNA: TGTGCCAGCAGCGGACAGGGGAATGGCTACACCTTC.

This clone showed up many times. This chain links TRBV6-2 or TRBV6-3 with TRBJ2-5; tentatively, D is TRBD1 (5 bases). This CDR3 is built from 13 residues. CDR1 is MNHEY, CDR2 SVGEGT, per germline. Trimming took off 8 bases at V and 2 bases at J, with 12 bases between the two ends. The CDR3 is CASRGADQETQYF. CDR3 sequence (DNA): TGTGCCAGCCGTGGGGCAGATCAAGAGACCCAGTACTTC.

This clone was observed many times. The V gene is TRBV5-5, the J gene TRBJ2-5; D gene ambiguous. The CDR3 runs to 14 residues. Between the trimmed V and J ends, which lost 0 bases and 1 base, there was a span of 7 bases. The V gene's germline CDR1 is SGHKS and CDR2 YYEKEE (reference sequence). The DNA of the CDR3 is TGTGCCAGCAGCTTGGGGGATTTCCAAGAGACCCAGTACTTC. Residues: CASSLGDFQETQYF. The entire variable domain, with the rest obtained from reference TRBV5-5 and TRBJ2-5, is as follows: DAGVTQSPTHLIKTRGQQVTLRCSPISGHKSVSWYQQVLGQGPQFIFQYYEKEERGRGNFPDRFSARQFPNYSSELNVNALLLGDSALYLCASSLGDFQETQYFGPGTRLLVL.